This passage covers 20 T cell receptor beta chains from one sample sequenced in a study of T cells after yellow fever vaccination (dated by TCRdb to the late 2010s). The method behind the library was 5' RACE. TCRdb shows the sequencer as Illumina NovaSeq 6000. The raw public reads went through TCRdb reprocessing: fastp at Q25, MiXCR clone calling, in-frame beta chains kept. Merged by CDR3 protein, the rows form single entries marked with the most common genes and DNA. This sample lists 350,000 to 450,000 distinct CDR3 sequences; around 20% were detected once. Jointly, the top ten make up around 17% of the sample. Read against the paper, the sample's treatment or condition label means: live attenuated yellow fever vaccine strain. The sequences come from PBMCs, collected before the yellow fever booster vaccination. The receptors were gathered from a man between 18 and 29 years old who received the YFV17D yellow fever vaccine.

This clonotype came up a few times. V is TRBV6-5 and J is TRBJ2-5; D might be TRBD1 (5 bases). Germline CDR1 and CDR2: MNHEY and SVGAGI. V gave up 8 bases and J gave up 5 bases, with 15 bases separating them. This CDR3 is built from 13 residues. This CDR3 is CASGPRVAETQYF. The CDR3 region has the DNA TGTGCCAGCGGACCCAGGGTGGCGGAGACCCAGTACTTC.

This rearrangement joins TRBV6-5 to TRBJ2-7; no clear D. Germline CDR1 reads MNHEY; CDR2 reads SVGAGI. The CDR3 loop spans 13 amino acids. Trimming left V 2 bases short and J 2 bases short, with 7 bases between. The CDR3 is CASSYGRPYEQYV. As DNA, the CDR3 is TGTGCCAGCAGTTACGGCCGACCCTACGAGCAGTACGTC.

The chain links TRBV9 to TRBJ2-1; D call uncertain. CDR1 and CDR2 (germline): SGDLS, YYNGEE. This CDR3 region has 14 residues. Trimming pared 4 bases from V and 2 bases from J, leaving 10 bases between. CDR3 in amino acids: CASSRVGTYNEQFF. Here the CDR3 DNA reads TGTGCCAGCAGCCGGGTGGGGACCTACAATGAGCAGTTCTTC.

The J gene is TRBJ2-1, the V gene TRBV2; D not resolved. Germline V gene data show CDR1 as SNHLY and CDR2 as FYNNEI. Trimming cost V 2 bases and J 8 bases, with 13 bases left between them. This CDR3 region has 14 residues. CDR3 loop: CASSELGSIYEQFF. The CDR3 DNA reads TGTGCCAGCAGTGAACTCGGCAGTATCTATGAGCAGTTCTTC.

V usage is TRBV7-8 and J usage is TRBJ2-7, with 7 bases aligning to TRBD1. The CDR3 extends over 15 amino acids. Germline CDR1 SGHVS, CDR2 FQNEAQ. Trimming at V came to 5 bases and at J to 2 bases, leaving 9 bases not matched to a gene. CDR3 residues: CASSSSGQPTYEQYF. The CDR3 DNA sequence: TGTGCCAGCAGCAGCTCGGGACAGCCCACCTACGAGCAGTACTTC.

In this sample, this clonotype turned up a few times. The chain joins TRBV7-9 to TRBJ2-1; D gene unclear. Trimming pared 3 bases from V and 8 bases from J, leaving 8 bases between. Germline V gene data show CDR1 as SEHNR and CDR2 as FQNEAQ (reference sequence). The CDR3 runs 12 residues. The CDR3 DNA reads TGTGCCAGCAGCTTTGGCCGAGATGAGCAGTTCTTC. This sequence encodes CASSFGRDEQFF.

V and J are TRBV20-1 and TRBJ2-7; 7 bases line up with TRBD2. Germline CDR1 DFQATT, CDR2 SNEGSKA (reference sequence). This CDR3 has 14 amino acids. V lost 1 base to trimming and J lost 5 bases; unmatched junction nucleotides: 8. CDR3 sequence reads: CSARVRRGGDEQYV. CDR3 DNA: TGCAGTGCTAGAGTAAGGCGGGGAGGGGACGAGCAGTACGTC.

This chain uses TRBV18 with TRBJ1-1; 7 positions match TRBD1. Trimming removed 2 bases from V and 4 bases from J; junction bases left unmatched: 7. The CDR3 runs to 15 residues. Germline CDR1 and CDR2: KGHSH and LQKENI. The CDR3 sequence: CASSPATGWGTEAFF. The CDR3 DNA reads TGTGCCAGCTCACCAGCGACAGGGTGGGGCACTGAAGCTTTCTTT.

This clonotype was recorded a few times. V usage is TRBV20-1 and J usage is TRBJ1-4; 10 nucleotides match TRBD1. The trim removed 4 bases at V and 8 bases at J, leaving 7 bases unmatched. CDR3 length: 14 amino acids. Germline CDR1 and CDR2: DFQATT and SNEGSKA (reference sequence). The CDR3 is CSAKGTGVGEKLFF. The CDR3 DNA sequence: TGCAGTGCTAAAGGGACAGGGGTAGGGGAAAAACTGTTTTTT.

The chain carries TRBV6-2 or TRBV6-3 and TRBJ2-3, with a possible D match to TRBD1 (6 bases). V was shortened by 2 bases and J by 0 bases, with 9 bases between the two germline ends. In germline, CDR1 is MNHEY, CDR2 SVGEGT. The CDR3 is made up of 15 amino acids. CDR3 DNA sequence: TGTGCCAGCAGTTACAAGACAGGCAGCACAGATACGCAGTATTTT. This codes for CASSYKTGSTDTQYF.

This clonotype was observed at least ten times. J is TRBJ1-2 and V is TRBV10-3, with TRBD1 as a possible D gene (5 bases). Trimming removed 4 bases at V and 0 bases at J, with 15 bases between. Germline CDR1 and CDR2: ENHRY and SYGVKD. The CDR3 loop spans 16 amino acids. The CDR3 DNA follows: TGTGCCATCAGTGGCCCTGGGGGGGACTCTAACTATGGCTACACCTTC. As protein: CAISGPGGDSNYGYTF.

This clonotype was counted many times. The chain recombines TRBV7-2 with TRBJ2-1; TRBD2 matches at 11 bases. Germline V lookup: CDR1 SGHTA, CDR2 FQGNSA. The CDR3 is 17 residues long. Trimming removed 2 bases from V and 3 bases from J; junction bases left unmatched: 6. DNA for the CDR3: TGTGCCAGCAGCTTAATGGTGGGGACTAGCGGCTACAATGAGCAGTTCTTC. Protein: CASSLMVGTSGYNEQFF.

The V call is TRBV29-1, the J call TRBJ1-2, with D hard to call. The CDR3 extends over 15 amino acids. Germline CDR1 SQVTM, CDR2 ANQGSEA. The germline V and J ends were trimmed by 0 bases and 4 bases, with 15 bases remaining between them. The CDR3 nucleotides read TGCAGCGTTGAAGATCGGGAGGGTGGCGTCTATGGCTACACCTTC. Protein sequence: CSVEDREGGVYGYTF.

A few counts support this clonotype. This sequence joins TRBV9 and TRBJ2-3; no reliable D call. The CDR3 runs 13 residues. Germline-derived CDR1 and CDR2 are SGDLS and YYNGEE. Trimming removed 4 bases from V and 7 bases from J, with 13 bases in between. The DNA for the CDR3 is TGTGCCAGCAGCCCCCGCACGCTAAATACGCAGTATTTT. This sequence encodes CASSPRTLNTQYF.

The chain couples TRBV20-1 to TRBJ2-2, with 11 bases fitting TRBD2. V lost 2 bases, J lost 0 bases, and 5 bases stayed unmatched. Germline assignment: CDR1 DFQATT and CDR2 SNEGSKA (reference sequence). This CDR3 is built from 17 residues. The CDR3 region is CSARLAGGLANTGELFF. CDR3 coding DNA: TGCAGTGCTAGACTAGCGGGGGGCCTCGCGAACACCGGGGAGCTGTTTTTT.

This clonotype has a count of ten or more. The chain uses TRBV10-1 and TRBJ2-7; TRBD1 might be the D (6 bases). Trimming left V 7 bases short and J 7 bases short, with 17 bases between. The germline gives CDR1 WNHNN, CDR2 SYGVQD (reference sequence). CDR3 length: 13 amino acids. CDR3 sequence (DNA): TGCGCCAGCACGGACAGCTGGACCCGGGAGCAGTACTTC. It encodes CASTDSWTREQYF.

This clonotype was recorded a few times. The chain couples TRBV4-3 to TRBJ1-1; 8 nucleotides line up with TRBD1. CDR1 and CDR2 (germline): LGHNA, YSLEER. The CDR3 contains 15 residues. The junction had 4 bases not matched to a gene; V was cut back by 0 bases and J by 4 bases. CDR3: CASSQDGQGSTEAFF. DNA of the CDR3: TGCGCCAGCAGCCAAGACGGACAGGGCAGCACTGAAGCTTTCTTT.

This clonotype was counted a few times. The CDR3 bases are TGTGCCAGCAGTCACTATCGACAGGGGGAGGGCTACACCTTC. Translated: CASSHYRQGEGYTF. This chain joins TRBV27 and TRBJ1-2, with 9 nucleotides matching TRBD1. The V gene's germline CDR1 is MNHEY and CDR2 SMNVEV (reference sequence). V dropped 5 bases and J dropped 8; count of bases not matched to a gene: 9. The CDR3 extends over 14 amino acids.

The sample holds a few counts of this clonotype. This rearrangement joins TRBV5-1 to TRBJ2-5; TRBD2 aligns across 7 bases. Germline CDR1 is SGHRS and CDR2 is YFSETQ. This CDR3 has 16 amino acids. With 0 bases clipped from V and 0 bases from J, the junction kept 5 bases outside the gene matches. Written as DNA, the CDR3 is TGCGCCAGCAGCTTGGACCCAGCGGGGCACCAAGAGACCCAGTACTTC. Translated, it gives CASSLDPAGHQETQYF.

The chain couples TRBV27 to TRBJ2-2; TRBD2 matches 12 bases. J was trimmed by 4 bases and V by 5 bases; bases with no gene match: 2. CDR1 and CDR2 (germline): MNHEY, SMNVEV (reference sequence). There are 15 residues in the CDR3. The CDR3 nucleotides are TGTGCCAGCAGTACACTAGCGGGGGGCACCGGGGAGCTGTTTTTT. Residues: CASSTLAGGTGELFF.